Listed below are T cell receptor beta chains from one sample, sequenced in a study of CD8+CD57+ T cells in acquired aplastic anemia. One entry per CDR3 protein, called by TCRdb with MiXCR from the reads. The sample lists roughly 160,000 distinct CDR3 sequences; over 70% were seen once. The sample taken for sequencing was sorted CD4+, CD8+, or CD8+CD57+ T cells (not recorded which) from PBMCs. These receptors were obtained from a human donor with aplastic anemia. Both conserved end residues are part of each CDR3. The D gene is left open where the match is weak. Clone size appears in some rows only: once, few, many, or a class for an expanded clone.

CASTMIGQGRNYGYTF TGTGCCAGCACCATGATCGGACAGGGGAGAAACTATGGCTACACCTTC once TRBJ1-2 TRBD1 TRBV5-6
CASSALNYEQYF TGTGCCAGCAGTGCACTGAACTACGAGCAGTACTTC . TRBJ2-7 . TRBV2
CATSKEGASTDTQYF TGTGCCACCAGCAAGGAGGGGGCGAGCACAGATACGCAGTATTTC . TRBJ2-3 . TRBV15
CATSRVGSGNRDTQYF TGTGCCACCAGCAGAGTGGGTAGCGGGAACCGAGATACGCAGTATTTT . TRBJ2-3 TRBD2 TRBV15
CSASSEGETDTQYF TGCAGTGCCAGCAGTGAGGGGGAAACAGATACGCAGTATTTT . TRBJ2-3 . TRBV20-1
CASSLGTGKAFF TGCGCCAGCAGCTTGGGGACAGGGAAAGCTTTCTTT . TRBJ1-1 TRBD1 TRBV5-1
CASSLGRTSGNNEQFF TGTGCCAGCAGCTTAGGGCGCACTAGCGGGAACAATGAGCAGTTCTTC . TRBJ2-1 TRBD2 TRBV7-2
CASTFGGNSPLHF TGTGCCAGCACCTTCGGGGGTAATTCACCCCTCCACTTT . TRBJ1-6 . TRBV9
CASSRESADTQYF TGTGCCAGCAGCCGGGAGTCCGCAGATACGCAGTATTTT few TRBJ2-3 . TRBV5-4
CASSPPGRF TGTGCCAGCAGCCCGCCGGGACGCTTC . TRBJ2-1 . TRBV7-9
CASSGSGQETQYF TGTGCCAGCAGCGGTAGCGGCCAAGAGACCCAGTACTTC . TRBJ2-5 . TRBV9
CSSVQGAGVDTQYF TGCAGTTCCGTTCAGGGGGCAGGGGTAGATACGCAGTATTTT . TRBJ2-3 TRBD1 TRBV20-1
CATSEAGTNEKLFF TGTGCCACCAGTGAGGCAGGAACTAATGAAAAACTGTTTTTT . TRBJ1-4 . TRBV24-1
CASSLVGRASITPLHF TGTGCCAGCAGCTTAGTTGGCAGAGCATCGATTACACCCCTCCACTTT . TRBJ1-6 . TRBV7-4
CASSYGRGDTYEQYF TGTGCCAGCAGTTACGGGCGGGGGGATACCTACGAGCAGTACTTC . TRBJ2-7 TRBD2 TRBV7-8
CASNLPNSDYEQYF TGTGCCAGCAACCTGCCGAATTCTGACTACGAGCAGTACTTC . TRBJ2-7 . TRBV7-9
CASSTGQGHQPQHF TGTGCCAGCAGTACAGGGCAGGGGCATCAGCCCCAGCATTTT . TRBJ1-5 . TRBV2
CSARKSGTEIYEQYF TGCAGTGCTAGGAAGTCCGGGACAGAGATCTACGAGCAGTACTTC . TRBJ2-7 TRBD1 TRBV20-1
CATSRAGSNQPQHF TGTGCCACCAGCAGAGCTGGTAGCAATCAGCCCCAGCATTTT . TRBJ1-5 . TRBV15
CAMRGEPNSPLHF TGTGCCATGAGGGGGGAACCAAATTCACCCCTCCACTTT once TRBJ1-6 . TRBV10-3
CASSLSTGINSPLHF TGCGCCAGCAGCCTTTCGACAGGGATTAATTCACCCCTCCACTTT . TRBJ1-6 TRBD1 TRBV4-1
CASSMGTGIGEQYF TGTGCCAGTAGTATGGGGACAGGGATCGGTGAGCAGTACTTC . TRBJ2-7 TRBD1 TRBV19
CSARRGGAVGYTF TGCAGTGCTAGGAGGGGGGGCGCAGTTGGCTACACCTTC few TRBJ1-2 . TRBV20-1
CSVDSKDRGYEQYF TGCAGCGTTGATAGTAAGGACAGGGGATACGAGCAGTACTTC . TRBJ2-7 TRBD1 TRBV29-1
CASSGSETQYF TGTGCCAGCAGCGGTAGCGAGACCCAGTACTTC once TRBJ2-5 . TRBV7-3
CASRRGHQETQYF TGCGCCAGCAGAAGGGGGCATCAAGAGACCCAGTACTTC . TRBJ2-5 TRBD1 TRBV10-2
CSALGLQETQYF TGTAGCGCCCTGGGACTACAAGAGACCCAGTACTTC few TRBJ2-5 TRBD2 TRBV29-1
CASSLGGSDTQYF TGTGCCAGCAGCTTAGGCGGTTCAGATACGCAGTATTTT few TRBJ2-3 . TRBV5-1
CASSLASASAEAFF TGTGCCAGCAGTTTAGCATCCGCGTCGGCTGAAGCTTTCTTT . TRBJ1-1 . TRBV12-3/TRBV12-4